The next 21 T cell receptor beta chains were all read from a single sample in a study of cytomegalovirus exposure and HLA in healthy donors (dated by TCRdb to about 2017). Library preparation employed the immunoSEQ multiplex PCR assay. The multiplex PCR relied on a mix of 60 forward primers for TCR Vbeta segments and 13 reverse primers for TCR Jbeta segments. This immuneACCESS table, as held by TCRdb, lists in-frame sequences with V and J called but not all clones. Of the missing ones, under half trace to an unresolved V gene in checked studies; the others have no known cause. For this sample there are about 190,000 clones; approximately 82% appear just once. The top ten constitute over 1.5% of the sample. Sequencing was carried out using PBMCs. These receptors were obtained from a man in his forties or fifties in good health and CMV-seropositive.

The CDR3 is CASMWAEQPGLYEQYF. The CDR3 DNA reads as TGTGCCAGCATGTGGGCGGAGCAGCCGGGACTCTACGAGCAGTACTTC. The chain uses TRBV2 and TRBJ2-5; tentatively, D is TRBD2 (6 bases). The J call could be wrong; TRBJ2-7 is a better fit for the DNA end. The CDR3 contains 16 residues. The germline CDR1 and CDR2 sequences are SNHLY and FYNNEI.

V is TRBV29-1 and J is TRBJ1-4; D is undetermined. CDR3 size: 13 residues. V lost 4 bases and J 0 bases, leaving 6 bases between the germline ends. CDR1 SQVTM and CDR2 ANQGSEA come from the germline V gene. For the CDR3, the DNA is TGCAGCGTTGTGTATACAACTAATGAAAAACTGTTTTTT. Protein sequence: CSVVYTTNEKLFF.

The V and J genes are TRBV19 and TRBJ1-1; weak D call: TRBD1 (6 bases). The CDR3 contains 14 residues. Germline assignment: CDR1 LNHDA and CDR2 SQIVND (reference sequence). Trimming pared 6 bases from V and 6 bases from J, leaving 17 bases between. CDR3 nucleotide sequence: TGTGCCAGTAGGACTGCCACAGGGTCCGCTGAAGCTTTCTTT. Encoded protein: CASRTATGSAEAFF.

This chain links TRBV14 with TRBJ2-1; possible D gene TRBD1, 6 bases. The CDR3 runs 14 residues. Germline V gives CDR1 SGHDN, CDR2 FVKESK. V was clipped by 3 bases and J by 7 bases, with 13 bases between them. The CDR3 loop reads CASSQGAWWNEQFF. Here the CDR3 DNA reads TGTGCCAGCAGCCAGGGGGCTTGGTGGAATGAGCAGTTCTTC.

The chain uses TRBV28 and TRBJ2-3; D is uncertain. This CDR3 comprises 13 residues. The germline CDR1 and CDR2 sequences are MDHEN and SYDVKM. Trimming stripped 7 bases from V and 5 bases from J, with 13 bases between. This CDR3 reads CASTTAVKDTQYF. CDR3 nucleotide sequence: TGTGCCAGCACAACCGCGGTTAAAGATACGCAGTATTTT.

The chain uses TRBV7-9 and TRBJ1-2; D possibly corresponds to TRBD1 (5 bases). Germline loops: CDR1 SEHNR, CDR2 FQNEAQ (reference sequence). This CDR3 is built from 16 residues. The V and J ends lost 5 bases and 0 bases respectively, with 16 bases between them. CDR3 region: CASSPSGADPNYGYTF. In DNA, the CDR3 is TGTGCCAGCAGCCCGAGCGGGGCGGACCCTAACTATGGCTACACCTTC. Combining the CDR3 with reference TRBV7-9 and TRBJ1-2 gives the whole variable domain DTGVSQNPRHKITKRGQNVTFRCDPISEHNRLYWYRQTLGQGPEFLTYFQNEAQLEKSRLLSDRFSAERPKGSFSTLEIQRTEQGDSAMYLCASSPSGADPNYGYTFGSGTRLTVV.

The rearrangement joins TRBV9 to TRBJ2-2, with TRBD2 matching over 12 bases. V shed 0 bases and J 3 bases; nucleotides not matched to a gene: 3. Germline CDR1 reads SGDLS; CDR2 reads YYNGEE. The length of the CDR3 is 17 residues. The CDR3 loop reads CASSVALAGGDTGELFF. The DNA of the CDR3 is TGTGCCAGCAGCGTAGCCCTAGCGGGAGGGGACACCGGGGAGCTGTTTTTT.

The chain employs TRBV7-2 and TRBJ2-7; D unresolved. This CDR3 comprises 16 residues. Trimming left V 1 base short and J 0 bases short, with 13 bases between. Looked up from germline, CDR1 is SGHTA and CDR2 is FQGNSA. As DNA, the CDR3 is TGTGCCAGCAGCTTAGGCGGCGGCTTTAGCTCCTACGAGCAGTACTTC. Translation gives CASSLGGGFSSYEQYF.

The genes are TRBV15 and TRBJ1-2, with D tentatively TRBD1 (5 bases). Germline CDR1 is LNHNV and CDR2 is YYDKDF (reference sequence). Trimming stripped 0 bases from V and 4 bases from J, with 15 bases between. This CDR3 is 16 amino acids long. The CDR3 spells CATSRDRGSTGYGYTF. The CDR3 nucleotides are TGTGCCACCAGCAGAGATCGGGGGAGTACGGGCTATGGCTACACCTTC.

The sample holds one count of this clone. The rearrangement uses TRBV7-9 and TRBJ1-1; 7 nucleotides agree with TRBD1. CDR3 length: 13 residues. Per the germline V gene, CDR1 is SEHNR and CDR2 is FQNEAQ (reference sequence). V gave up 6 bases and J gave up 3 bases; unmatched junction bases: 4. This CDR3 is CASSFTGDTEAFF. In DNA, the CDR3 is TGTGCCAGCAGTTTTACAGGGGACACTGAAGCTTTCTTT.

The chain links TRBV30 to TRBJ2-1; TRBD2 aligns across 7 bases. Germline V gives CDR1 GTSNPN, CDR2 SVGIG (reference sequence). This CDR3 has 15 amino acids. Losses at the gene ends were 5 bases for V and 5 bases for J; bases not matched to a gene: 12. The CDR3 here is CAWGWAGAGDNEQFF. The CDR3 DNA reads TGTGCCTGGGGGTGGGCGGGAGCTGGGGACAATGAGCAGTTCTTC.

J is TRBJ1-5 and V is TRBV25-1, with a weak D call TRBD1 (6 bases). CDR1 is MGHDK, CDR2 SYGVNS, per germline. This CDR3 is built from 14 residues. V shed 3 bases and J shed 10 bases, with 16 bases lying between them. The CDR3 loop reads CASSDRTDYYPQHF. In DNA, the CDR3 is TGTGCCAGCAGTGACCGGACAGACTATTACCCCCAGCATTTT.

The chain combines TRBV2 with TRBJ2-1; 9 nucleotides agree with TRBD1. J was trimmed by 2 bases and V by 7 bases; bases with no gene match: 3. Germline values: CDR1 SNHLY, CDR2 FYNNEI. The CDR3 runs 14 residues. CDR3 sequence (DNA): TGTGCCAGCACCGGGGACAGGGCCTACAATGAGCAGTTCTTC. Protein product: CASTGDRAYNEQFF. Full variable domain (outside the CDR3, taken from reference TRBV2 and TRBJ2-1): EPEVTQTPSHQVTQMGQEVILRCVPISNHLYFYWYRQILGQKVEFLVSFYNNEISEKSEIFDDQFSVERPDGSNFTLKIRSTKLEDSAMYFCASTGDRAYNEQFFGPGTRLTVL.

The V gene is TRBV5-1, the J gene TRBJ2-5; 12 positions agree with TRBD1. V gave up 5 bases and J gave up 5 bases; unmatched junction bases: 13. This CDR3 contains 17 residues. CDR1 is SGHRS and CDR2 is YFSETQ in the germline V gene. CDR3: CASRPLGDRGRGETQYF. For the CDR3, the DNA is TGCGCCAGCAGACCCCTCGGGGACAGGGGGCGGGGTGAGACCCAGTACTTC. The entire variable domain, with the rest obtained from reference TRBV5-1 and TRBJ2-5, is as follows: KAGVTQTPRYLIKTRGQQVTLSCSPISGHRSVSWYQQTPGQGLQFLFEYFSETQRNKGNFPGRFSGRQFSNSRSEMNVSTLELGDSALYLCASRPLGDRGRGETQYFGPGTRLLVL.

The chain uses TRBV6-5 and TRBJ1-1; 7 nucleotides align to TRBD1. Germline trimming cut 5 bases from V and 6 bases from J; bases unmatched to any gene: 3. The CDR3 loop spans 12 amino acids. The germline V gene encodes CDR1 MNHEY and CDR2 SVGAGI. The CDR3 DNA follows: TGTGCCAGCAGTCCAGGGGGGTCTGAAGCTTTCTTT. Residues: CASSPGGSEAFF.

Only one count was recorded for this clone. The CDR3 DNA sequence: TGTGCCAGCAGCGAGGGACTAGCGGGTAACAATGAGCAGTTCTTC. Its protein product is CASSEGLAGNNEQFF. This chain joins TRBV19 and TRBJ2-1; 12 nucleotides agree with TRBD2. Germline loops: CDR1 LNHDA, CDR2 SQIVND (reference sequence). The ends lost 9 bases at V and 5 bases at J; junction bases unmatched: 8. The CDR3 has 15 residues.

The chain is built from TRBV11-3 and TRBJ1-1; TRBD1 matches 7 bases. V dropped 4 bases and J dropped 1; count of bases not matched to a gene: 3. The germline V gene encodes CDR1 SGHNT and CDR2 YENEEA. This CDR3 has 14 residues. The DNA for the CDR3 is TGTGCCAGCAGCTACGGGACAGAGAACACTGAAGCTTTCTTT. Its translation is CASSYGTENTEAFF.

Turning to this clone: This same CDR3 is encoded by further DNA sequences in the sample. CDR3 loop: CASSLGLAGQETQYF. The CDR3 DNA reads TGCGCCAGCAGCTTGGGACTAGCGGGACAAGAGACCCAGTACTTC. This chain connects TRBV5-1 to TRBJ2-5, with TRBD2 matching over 11 bases. This CDR3 comprises 15 residues. Germline lookup yields CDR1 SGHRS and CDR2 YFSETQ. V was clipped by 0 bases and J by 2 bases; unmatched bases: 0.

This clone has a handful of counts. The chain combines TRBV5-5 with TRBJ2-7; 8 bases map to TRBD1. This CDR3 spans 15 amino acids. Trimming removed 4 bases from V and 3 bases from J; junction bases left unmatched: 9. Germline-derived CDR1 and CDR2 are SGHKS and YYEKEE (reference sequence). For the CDR3, the DNA is TGTGCCAGCAGCCCCTGGACAGGGTCAAGCTACGAGCAGTACTTC. Translated: CASSPWTGSSYEQYF.

The chain joins TRBV7-8 to TRBJ1-2; 12 bases align to TRBD1. The CDR3 is 16 amino acids. Germline assignment: CDR1 SGHVS and CDR2 FQNEAQ. V gave up 3 bases and J gave up 3 bases; unmatched junction bases: 5. This CDR3 is CASSFWDRGRDYGYTF. The CDR3 bases are TGTGCCAGCAGCTTTTGGGACAGGGGGCGCGACTATGGCTACACCTTC.

This clone was counted a few times. The chain couples TRBV7-2 to TRBJ2-1; D might be TRBD2 (6 bases). Per germline, CDR1 SGHTA and CDR2 FQGNSA. The CDR3 totals 15 residues. The ends were cut back, 5 bases at V and 5 bases at J, with 16 bases in the middle. CDR3 residues: CASSRSGNTNNEQFF. The CDR3 bases are TGTGCCAGCAGCCGTAGCGGCAACACAAACAATGAGCAGTTCTTC.